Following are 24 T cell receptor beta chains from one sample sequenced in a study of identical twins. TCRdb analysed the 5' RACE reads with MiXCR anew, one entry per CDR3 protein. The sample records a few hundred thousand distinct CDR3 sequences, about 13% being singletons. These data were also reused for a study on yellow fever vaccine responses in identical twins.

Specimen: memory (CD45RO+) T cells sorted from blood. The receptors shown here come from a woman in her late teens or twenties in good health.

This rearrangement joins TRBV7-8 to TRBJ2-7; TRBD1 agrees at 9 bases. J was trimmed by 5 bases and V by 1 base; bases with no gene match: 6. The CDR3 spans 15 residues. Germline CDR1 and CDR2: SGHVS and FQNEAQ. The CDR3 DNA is TGTGCCAGCAGCTTAGGAAACAGGGGGCTCAACGAGCAGTACTTC. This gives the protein CASSLGNRGLNEQYF.

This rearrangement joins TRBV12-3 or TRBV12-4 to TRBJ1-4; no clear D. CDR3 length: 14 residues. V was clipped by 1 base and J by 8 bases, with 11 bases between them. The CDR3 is CASSLVKGSEKLFF. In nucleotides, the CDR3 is TGTGCCAGCAGTTTAGTCAAGGGAAGCGAAAAACTGTTTTTT.

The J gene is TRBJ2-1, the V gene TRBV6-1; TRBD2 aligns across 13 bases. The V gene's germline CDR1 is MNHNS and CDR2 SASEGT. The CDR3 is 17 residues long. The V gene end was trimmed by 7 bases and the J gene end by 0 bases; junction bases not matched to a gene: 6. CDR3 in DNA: TGTGCCAGCAAAGGACTAGCGGGGGAAAGCTCCTACAATGAGCAGTTCTTC. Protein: CASKGLAGESSYNEQFF.

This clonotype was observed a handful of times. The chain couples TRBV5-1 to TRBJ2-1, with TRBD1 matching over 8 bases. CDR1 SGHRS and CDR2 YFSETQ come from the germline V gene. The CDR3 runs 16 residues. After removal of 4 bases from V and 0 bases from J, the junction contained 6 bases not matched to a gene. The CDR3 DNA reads TGCGCCAGCAGCCACGGACAGGGATTCTCCTACAATGAGCAGTTCTTC. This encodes CASSHGQGFSYNEQFF.

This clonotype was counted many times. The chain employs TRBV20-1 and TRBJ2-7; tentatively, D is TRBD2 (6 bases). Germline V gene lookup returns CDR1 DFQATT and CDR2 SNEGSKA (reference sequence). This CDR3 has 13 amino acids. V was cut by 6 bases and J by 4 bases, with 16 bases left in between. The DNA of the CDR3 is TGCAGTGCCGAGGGGCATGCGGGGTACGAGCAGTACTTC. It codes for CSAEGHAGYEQYF.

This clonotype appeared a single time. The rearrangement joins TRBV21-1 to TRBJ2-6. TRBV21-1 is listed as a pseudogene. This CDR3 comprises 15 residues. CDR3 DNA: TGTGCCAGCAGCCGACGGCTCTCTGGGGCCAACGTCCTGACTTTC. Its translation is CASSRRLSGANVLTF.

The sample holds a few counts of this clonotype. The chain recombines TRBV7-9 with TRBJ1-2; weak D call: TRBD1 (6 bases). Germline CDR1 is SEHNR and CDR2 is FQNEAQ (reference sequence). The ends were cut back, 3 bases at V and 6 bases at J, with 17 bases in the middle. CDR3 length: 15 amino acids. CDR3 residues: CASSFLGGAVNGYTF. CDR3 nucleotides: TGTGCCAGCAGCTTTTTGGGGGGCGCCGTGAATGGCTACACCTTC.

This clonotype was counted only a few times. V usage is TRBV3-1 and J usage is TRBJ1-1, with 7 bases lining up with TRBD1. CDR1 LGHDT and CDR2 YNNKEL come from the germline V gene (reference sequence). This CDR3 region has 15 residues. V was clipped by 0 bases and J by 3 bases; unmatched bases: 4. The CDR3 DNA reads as TGTGCCAGCAGCCAAGATTGGACAGGAGACACTGAAGCTTTCTTT. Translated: CASSQDWTGDTEAFF.

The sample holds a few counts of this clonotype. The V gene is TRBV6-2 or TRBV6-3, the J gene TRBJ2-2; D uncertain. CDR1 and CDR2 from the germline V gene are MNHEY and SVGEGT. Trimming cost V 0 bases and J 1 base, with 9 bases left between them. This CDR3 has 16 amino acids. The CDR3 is CASSYSIGLNTGELFF. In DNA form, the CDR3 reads TGTGCCAGCAGTTACTCGATTGGTTTGAACACCGGGGAGCTGTTTTTT.

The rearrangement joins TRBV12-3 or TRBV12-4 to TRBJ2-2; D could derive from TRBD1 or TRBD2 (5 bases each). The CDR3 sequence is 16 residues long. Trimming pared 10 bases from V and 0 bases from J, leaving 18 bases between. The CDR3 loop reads CAIAGTEFTNTGELFF. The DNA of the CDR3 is TGTGCCATCGCCGGGACGGAATTTACGAACACCGGGGAGCTGTTTTTT.

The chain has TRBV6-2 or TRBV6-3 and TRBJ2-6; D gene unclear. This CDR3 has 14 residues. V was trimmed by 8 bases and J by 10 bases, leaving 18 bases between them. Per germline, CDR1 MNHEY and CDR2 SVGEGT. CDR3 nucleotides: TGTGCCAGCGGAAGAGAACCCATTCCTAACGTCCTGACTTTC. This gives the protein CASGREPIPNVLTF.

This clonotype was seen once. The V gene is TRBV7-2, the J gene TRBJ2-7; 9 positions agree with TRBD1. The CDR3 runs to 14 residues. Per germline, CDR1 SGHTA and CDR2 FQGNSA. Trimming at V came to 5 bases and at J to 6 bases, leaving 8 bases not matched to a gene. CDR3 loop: CASSDRTGAAEQYF. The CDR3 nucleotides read TGTGCCAGCAGCGACAGGACAGGGGCGGCCGAGCAGTACTTC.

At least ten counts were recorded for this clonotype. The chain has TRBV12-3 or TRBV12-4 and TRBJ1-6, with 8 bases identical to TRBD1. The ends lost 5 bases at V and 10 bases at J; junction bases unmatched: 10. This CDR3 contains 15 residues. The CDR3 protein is CASSPLQGARSPLHF. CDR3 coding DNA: TGTGCCAGCAGTCCCCTCCAGGGGGCCAGGTCACCCCTCCACTTT.

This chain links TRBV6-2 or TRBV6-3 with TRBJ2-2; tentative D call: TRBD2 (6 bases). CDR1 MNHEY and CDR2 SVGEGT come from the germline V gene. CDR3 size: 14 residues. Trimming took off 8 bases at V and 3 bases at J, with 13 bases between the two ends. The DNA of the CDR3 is TGTGCCAGCGGGACGGGAGAGGACACCGGGGAGCTGTTTTTT. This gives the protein CASGTGEDTGELFF.

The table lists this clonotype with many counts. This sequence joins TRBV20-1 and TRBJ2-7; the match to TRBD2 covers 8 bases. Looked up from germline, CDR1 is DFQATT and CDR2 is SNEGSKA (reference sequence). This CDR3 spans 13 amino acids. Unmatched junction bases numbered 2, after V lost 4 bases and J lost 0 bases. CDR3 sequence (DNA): TGCAGTGCTATAGGGACTAGCTCCTACGAGCAGTACTTC. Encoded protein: CSAIGTSSYEQYF.

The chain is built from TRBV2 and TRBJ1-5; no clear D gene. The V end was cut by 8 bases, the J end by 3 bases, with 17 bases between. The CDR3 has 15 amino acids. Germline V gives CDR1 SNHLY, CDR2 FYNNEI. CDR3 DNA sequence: TGTGCCAGCTCTAGGGAATTGCAGATCAATCAGCCCCAGCATTTT. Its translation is CASSRELQINQPQHF.

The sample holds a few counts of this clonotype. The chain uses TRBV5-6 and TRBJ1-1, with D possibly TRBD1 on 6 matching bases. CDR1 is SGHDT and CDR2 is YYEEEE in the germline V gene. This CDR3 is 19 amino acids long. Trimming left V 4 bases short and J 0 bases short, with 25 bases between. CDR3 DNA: TGTGCCAGCAGCCCGGTTTACGGGACACTGATGGGGATGAACACTGAAGCTTTCTTT. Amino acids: CASSPVYGTLMGMNTEAFF.

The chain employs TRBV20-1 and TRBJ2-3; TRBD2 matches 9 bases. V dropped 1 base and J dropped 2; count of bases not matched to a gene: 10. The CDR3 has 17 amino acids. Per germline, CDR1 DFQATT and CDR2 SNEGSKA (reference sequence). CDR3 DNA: TGCAGTGCTAGAGGTTCCCTAGCGGGGTGTCCCACAGATACGCAGTATTTT. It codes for CSARGSLAGCPTDTQYF.

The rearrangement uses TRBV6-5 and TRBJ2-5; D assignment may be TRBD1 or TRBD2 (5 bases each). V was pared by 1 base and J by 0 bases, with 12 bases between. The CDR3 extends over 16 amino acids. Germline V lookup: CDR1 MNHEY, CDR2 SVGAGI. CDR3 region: CASSYLAGTYQETQYF. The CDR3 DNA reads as TGTGCCAGCAGTTACTTGGCAGGGACCTACCAAGAGACCCAGTACTTC.

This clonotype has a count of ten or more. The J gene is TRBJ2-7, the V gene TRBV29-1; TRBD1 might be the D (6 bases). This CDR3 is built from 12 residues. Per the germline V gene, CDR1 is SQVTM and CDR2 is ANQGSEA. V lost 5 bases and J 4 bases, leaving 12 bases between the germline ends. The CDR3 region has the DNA TGCAGCGTTCAGGGGACAAAGTACGAGCAGTACTTC. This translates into CSVQGTKYEQYF.

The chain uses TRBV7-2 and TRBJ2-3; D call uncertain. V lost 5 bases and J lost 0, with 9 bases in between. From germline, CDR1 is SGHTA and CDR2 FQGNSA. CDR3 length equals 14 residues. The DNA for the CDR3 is TGTGCCAGCAGCAGCCTTAAAAGCACAGATACGCAGTATTTT. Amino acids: CASSSLKSTDTQYF.

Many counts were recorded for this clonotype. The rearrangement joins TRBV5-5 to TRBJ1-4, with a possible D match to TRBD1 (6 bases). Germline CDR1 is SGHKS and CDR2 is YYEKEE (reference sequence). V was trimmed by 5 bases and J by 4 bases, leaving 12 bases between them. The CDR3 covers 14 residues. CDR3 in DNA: TGTGCCAGCAGTTGGTCAGGGGTTAATGAAAAACTGTTTTTT. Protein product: CASSWSGVNEKLFF.

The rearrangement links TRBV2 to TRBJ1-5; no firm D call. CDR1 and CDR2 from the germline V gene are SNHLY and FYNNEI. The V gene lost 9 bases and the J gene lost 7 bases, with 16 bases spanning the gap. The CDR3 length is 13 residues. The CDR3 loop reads CASARDGIQPQHF. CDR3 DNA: TGTGCCAGTGCCCGGGATGGAATCCAGCCCCAGCATTTT.

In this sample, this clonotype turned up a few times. CDR3 coding DNA: TGTGCCAGCAGACCACCCGGGCAGCTCTACGAGCAGTACTTC. This encodes CASRPPGQLYEQYF. The V gene is TRBV28, the J gene TRBJ2-7; D not resolved. There are 14 residues in the CDR3. V was pared by 6 bases and J by 3 bases, with 15 bases between. Germline V CDR1 and CDR2: MDHEN, SYDVKM.